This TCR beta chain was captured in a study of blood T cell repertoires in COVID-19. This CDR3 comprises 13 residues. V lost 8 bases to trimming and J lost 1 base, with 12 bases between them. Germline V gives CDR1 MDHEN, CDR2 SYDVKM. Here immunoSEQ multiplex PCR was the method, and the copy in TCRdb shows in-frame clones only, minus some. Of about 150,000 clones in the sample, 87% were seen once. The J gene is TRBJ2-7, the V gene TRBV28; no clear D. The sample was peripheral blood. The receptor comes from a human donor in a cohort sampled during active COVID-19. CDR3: CASFAKPSYEQYF. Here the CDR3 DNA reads TGTGCCAGCTTTGCTAAGCCTTCCTACGAGCAGTACTTC. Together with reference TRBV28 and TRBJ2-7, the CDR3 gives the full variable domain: DVKVTQSSRYLVKRTGEKVFLECVQDMDHENMFWYRQDPGLGLRLIYFSYDVKMKEKGDIPEGYSVSREKKERFSLILESASTNQTSMYLCASFAKPSYEQYFGPGTRLTVT.